This is a list of T cell receptor beta chains from one sample in a study of T cell repertoires in cytomegalovirus infection. Via MiXCR, TCRdb re-called the reads, giving one row per CDR3 protein. The sample contains under 200,000 distinct CDR3 sequences, roughly 9% of which appear only once. Sequencing input: PBMCs. The receptors here all came from a human donor in good health (CMV status not recorded). Some clones in this sample may be carry-over from other donors' samples. The CDR3 runs from the conserved cysteine through the conserved F or W. D genes are given only for firm matches. Clone size appears in some rows only: once, few, many, or a class for an expanded clone.

>NA|TRBJ1-3|NA|TRBV25-1
CASRAPGNTIYF
TGTGCCAGCCGAGCCCCTGGAAACACCATATATTTT
>NA|TRBJ2-5|NA|TRBV6-2/TRBV6-3
CASSYTTGMTQYF
TGTGCCAGCAGTTACACTACGGGGATGACCCAGTACTTC
>NA|TRBJ1-2|few|TRBV6-2/TRBV6-3
CASSTRTAAYGYTF
TGTGCCAGCAGCACCCGGACAGCCGCCTATGGCTACACCTTC
>NA|TRBJ2-1|many|TRBV6-2/TRBV6-3
CASSYHPTLTQGRSSYNEQFF
TGTGCCAGCAGTTACCACCCCACGCTAACACAAGGCCGAAGCTCCTACAATGAGCAGTTCTTC
>TRBD2|TRBJ2-7|few|TRBV28
CASSSQLAALYEQYF
TGTGCCAGCAGTTCGCAACTAGCGGCCCTCTACGAGCAGTACTTC
>NA|TRBJ2-5|NA|TRBV28
CASSSTGRSQETQYF
TGTGCCAGCAGCTCCACGGGTCGGTCCCAAGAGACCCAGTACTTC
>NA|TRBJ2-1|many|TRBV28
CASRGLGEGRNEQFF
TGTGCCAGCAGGGGGCTAGGAGAAGGGCGTAATGAGCAGTTCTTC
>NA|TRBJ1-2|few|TRBV7-2
CASSLDGGTGYGYTF
TGTGCCAGCAGCTTAGACGGGGGTACTGGGTATGGCTACACCTTC
>NA|TRBJ1-1|NA|TRBV18
CASSAYRAGTAEAFF
TGTGCCAGCTCAGCTTACAGGGCAGGGACGGCTGAAGCTTTCTTT
>NA|TRBJ1-4|NA|TRBV7-2
CASSSPRGSREKLFF
TGTGCCAGCAGCTCCCCACGGGGGAGTCGAGAAAAACTGTTTTTT
>NA|TRBJ1-4|many|TRBV7-9
CASSNHRDATNEKLFF
TGTGCCAGCAGCAACCACCGGGACGCAACTAATGAAAAACTGTTTTTT
>NA|TRBJ2-7|NA|TRBV29-1
CSVVPVQSSYEQYF
TGCAGCGTTGTCCCTGTTCAGAGCTCCTACGAGCAGTACTTC
>NA|TRBJ2-1|NA|TRBV7-3
CASSLTLGDSYNEQFF
TGTGCCAGCAGCTTAACACTAGGGGACTCCTACAATGAGCAGTTCTTC
>NA|TRBJ2-7|many|TRBV5-1
CASSPWTVAYEQYF
TGCGCCAGCAGCCCATGGACAGTGGCCTACGAGCAGTACTTC
>NA|TRBJ1-1|many|TRBV2
CASSALGKGTEAFF
TGTGCCAGCAGTGCCCTGGGGAAGGGCACTGAAGCTTTCTTT
>TRBD1|TRBJ1-6|few|TRBV15
CATSRVSQGISPLHF
TGTGCCACCAGCAGAGTTTCACAGGGGATCTCACCCCTCCACTTT
>NA|TRBJ2-5|many|TRBV28
CASSPIRGEETQYF
TGTGCCAGCAGTCCCATAAGGGGAGAAGAGACCCAGTACTTC
>TRBD2|TRBJ2-5|NA|TRBV7-7
CASSWQRGGLETQYF
TGTGCCAGCAGCTGGCAGCGGGGGGGCCTCGAGACCCAGTACTTC
>NA|TRBJ2-5|many|TRBV28
CASSAAGHSKETQYF
TGTGCCAGCAGCGCTGCGGGGCATAGCAAGGAGACCCAGTACTTC
>TRBD1|TRBJ2-3|many|TRBV29-1
CSARLHRDRGFGTDTQYF
TGCAGCGCTCGGTTACATCGGGACAGGGGGTTCGGCACAGATACGCAGTATTTT
>TRBD2|TRBJ2-7|few|TRBV10-3
CAISESTSGETYEQYF
TGTGCCATCAGTGAGTCCACTAGCGGTGAGACCTACGAGCAGTACTTC
>NA|TRBJ2-5|many|TRBV25-1
CASSEFTLHQETQYF
TGTGCCAGCAGTGAATTTACCCTCCACCAAGAGACCCAGTACTTC
>NA|TRBJ1-1|many|TRBV7-6
CASSQAGTLDAFF
TGTGCCAGCAGCCAAGCGGGGACATTAGATGCTTTCTTT
>NA|TRBJ1-1|many|TRBV11-3
CASSFRGAKNTEAFF
TGTGCCAGCAGCTTCCGCGGGGCGAAGAACACTGAAGCTTTCTTT
>TRBD2|TRBJ2-7|many|TRBV2
CASSDGGGSYEQYF
TGTGCCAGCAGTGACGGGGGGGGCTCCTACGAGCAGTACTTC
>NA|TRBJ2-2|NA|TRBV6-6
CASRPPSGDTGELCF
TGTGCCAGCAGACCCCCAAGCGGCGACACCGGGGAGCTGTGTTTT
>NA|TRBJ1-2|few|TRBV12-3/TRBV12-4
CASTSFGERGYTF
TGTGCCAGCACCTCCTTTGGGGAACGCGGCTACACCTTC
>TRBD2|TRBJ2-1|NA|TRBV27
CASRTGGAYNEQFF
TGTGCCAGCAGAACGGGGGGGGCCTACAATGAGCAGTTCTTC
>TRBD1|TRBJ2-2|few|TRBV19
CASSFRQGIGTGELFF
TGTGCCAGTAGTTTCAGACAGGGTATAGGCACCGGGGAGCTGTTTTTT
>NA|TRBJ2-1|NA|TRBV2
CASSELVANNEQFF
TGTGCCAGCAGTGAATTGGTAGCGAACAATGAGCAGTTCTTC
>NA|TRBJ1-2|many|TRBV28
CASSLGDGTGYGYTF
TGTGCCAGCAGTTTAGGGGATGGAACTGGCTATGGCTACACCTTC
>NA|TRBJ2-5|NA|TRBV7-6
CASSTQDSRQETQYF
TGTGCCAGCAGCACCCAGGACAGCCGCCAAGAGACCCAGTACTTC
>TRBD1|TRBJ1-1|few|TRBV28
CASGQGFSGNTEAFF
TGTGCCAGCGGACAGGGGTTTTCGGGGAACACTGAAGCTTTCTTT
>NA|TRBJ1-1|many|TRBV28
CASNSIGGPSTEAFF
TGTGCCAGCAACTCAATTGGGGGGCCCAGCACTGAAGCTTTCTTT
>NA|TRBJ2-1|many|TRBV12-3/TRBV12-4
CASRTPGRLNEQFF
TGTGCCAGCAGGACCCCGGGACGCCTAAATGAGCAGTTCTTC
>TRBD1|TRBJ1-2|many|TRBV7-9
CASSSQGTYGYTF
TGTGCCAGCAGCTCACAGGGGACGTATGGCTACACCTTC
>NA|TRBJ1-1|few|TRBV18
CASSPVTQNTEAFF
TGTGCCAGCTCACCCGTTACACAAAACACTGAAGCTTTCTTT
>TRBD2|TRBJ2-7|few|TRBV5-4
CASSLGGRTRGNSEQYF
TGTGCCAGCAGCTTGGGGGGGAGGACTAGAGGGAACTCCGAGCAGTACTTC
>TRBD1|TRBJ2-3|NA|TRBV14
CASSQDRVPDTQYF
TGTGCCAGCAGCCAGGACAGGGTACCAGATACGCAGTATTTT
>NA|TRBJ1-4|NA|TRBV11-2
CASSQQQGGSEKLFF
TGTGCCAGCAGCCAGCAACAGGGAGGATCAGAAAAACTGTTTTTT
>TRBD1|TRBJ2-3|few|TRBV7-9
CASSPTGVDTDTQYF
TGTGCCAGCAGCCCGACAGGGGTAGACACAGATACGCAGTATTTT
>NA|TRBJ2-5|many|TRBV28
CASSLGGLPQETQYF
TGTGCCAGCAGTTTAGGGGGGCTGCCCCAAGAGACCCAGTACTTC
>NA|TRBJ1-2|NA|TRBV20-1
CSARDYRVGVDGYTF
TGCAGTGCTAGAGATTATCGCGTAGGGGTTGATGGCTACACCTTC
>TRBD2|TRBJ2-1|NA|TRBV20-1
CSARFSRILAEVFF
TGCAGTGCTAGATTCTCCCGAATACTAGCGGAGGTTTTCTTC
>TRBD1|TRBJ2-1|many|TRBV28
CASSLISGGDEQFF
TGTGCCAGCAGCCTTATATCAGGGGGCGATGAGCAGTTCTTC
>NA|TRBJ2-3|NA|TRBV18
CASSPPREGADTQYF
TGTGCCAGCTCACCACCTCGGGAGGGGGCCGATACGCAGTATTTT
>TRBD2|TRBJ2-5|many|TRBV2
CASSDGGGRQTQYF
TGTGCCAGCAGTGATGGGGGGGGTCGGCAGACCCAGTACTTC
>TRBD1|TRBJ2-7|many|TRBV7-2
CASSSGQTYEQYF
TGTGCCAGCAGCTCGGGACAGACCTACGAGCAGTACTTC
>NA|TRBJ1-1|NA|TRBV4-3
CASSPGPANTEAFF
TGCGCCAGCAGCCCCGGCCCGGCTAACACTGAAGCTTTCTTT
>NA|TRBJ1-1|many|TRBV29-1
CSGDTPSTEAFF
TGCAGCGGTGATACACCCTCCACTGAAGCTTTCTTT
>TRBD2|TRBJ2-7|many|TRBV19
CASSKTSGSIYEQYF
TGTGCCAGTAGTAAAACTAGCGGGAGTATCTACGAGCAGTACTTC